Listed here is a single T cell receptor beta chain. This sample stems from a study of blood T cell repertoires in COVID-19. Study as a whole: COVID-19 samples from acute and convalescent phases originated in the United States, Italy and Spain. Nucleic acid was either cDNA or gDNA, and it came from T cells, B-cell-depleted T cells, or PBMCs.

J was trimmed by 6 bases and V by 5 bases; bases with no gene match: 8. Germline CDR1 SGHVS, CDR2 FQNEAQ. The CDR3 extends over 14 amino acids. Original processing notes: The authors estimated nucleated cell counts from reference gene primer amplification. This table comes from immunoSEQ multiplex PCR, and its TCRdb copy is limited to in-frame clones, with some not included. V and J calls and clone size are given by that table; D and trimming were obtained from the DNA. The data hold a few hundred thousand clones, with approximately 86% observed a single time. Sequencing was done on a sample of peripheral blood. The TCR sequence derives from a man aged 55-75 years with acute or convalescent COVID-19. The chain uses TRBV7-8 and TRBJ2-7; 9 bases line up with TRBD1. The CDR3 DNA reads TGTGCCAGCAGCACCACGGGACAGGGTTTCGAGCAGTACTTC. The encoded protein is CASSTTGQGFEQYF.